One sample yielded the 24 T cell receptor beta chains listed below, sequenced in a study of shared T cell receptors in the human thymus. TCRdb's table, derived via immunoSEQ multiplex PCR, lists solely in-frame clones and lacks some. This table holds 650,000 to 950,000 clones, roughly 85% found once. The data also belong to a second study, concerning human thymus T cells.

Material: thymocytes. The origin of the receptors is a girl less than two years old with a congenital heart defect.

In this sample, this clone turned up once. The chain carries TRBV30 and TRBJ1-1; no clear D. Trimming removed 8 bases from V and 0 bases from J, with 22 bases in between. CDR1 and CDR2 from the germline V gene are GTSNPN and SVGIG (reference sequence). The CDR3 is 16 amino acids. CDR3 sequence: CARFPPGTLMNTEAFF. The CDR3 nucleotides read TGTGCCCGGTTCCCGCCAGGCACGCTCATGAACACTGAAGCTTTCTTT. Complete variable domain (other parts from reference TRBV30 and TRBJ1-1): SQTIHQWPATLVQPVGSPLSLECTVEGTSNPNLYWYRQAAGRGLQLLFYSVGIGQISSEVPQNLSASRPQDRQFILSSKKLLLSDSGFYLCARFPPGTLMNTEAFFGQGTRLTVV.

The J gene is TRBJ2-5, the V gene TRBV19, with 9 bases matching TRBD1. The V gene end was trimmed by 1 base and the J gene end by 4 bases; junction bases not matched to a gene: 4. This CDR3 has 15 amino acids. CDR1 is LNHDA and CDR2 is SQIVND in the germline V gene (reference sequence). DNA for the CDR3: TGTGCCAGTAGTATAGTCCTGGACAGGGGAGAGACCCAGTACTTC. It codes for CASSIVLDRGETQYF.

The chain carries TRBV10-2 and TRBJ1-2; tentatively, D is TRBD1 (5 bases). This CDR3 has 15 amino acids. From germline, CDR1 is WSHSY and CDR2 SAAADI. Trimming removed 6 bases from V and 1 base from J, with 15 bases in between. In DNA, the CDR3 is TGCGCCAGCAGACCCGTGGGGCAGCGTAACTATGGCTACACCTTC. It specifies CASRPVGQRNYGYTF.

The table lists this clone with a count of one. CDR3 bases: TGTGCTAGTGGTGTGGGGAGGGCTGAAGCTTTCTTT. Translating it yields CASGVGRAEAFF. The J gene is TRBJ1-1, the V gene TRBV12-5; D is ambiguous. Per the germline V gene, CDR1 is LGHNT and CDR2 is FRNRAP. The CDR3 has 12 residues. Trimming removed 5 bases from V and 6 bases from J, with 10 bases in between.

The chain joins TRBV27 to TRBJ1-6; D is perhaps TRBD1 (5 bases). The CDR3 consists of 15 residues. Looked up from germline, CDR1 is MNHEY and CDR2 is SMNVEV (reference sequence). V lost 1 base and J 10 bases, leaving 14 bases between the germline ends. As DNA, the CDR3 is TGTGCCAGCAGTTTATTCGGCAGGGACTTATCACCCCTCCACTTT. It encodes CASSLFGRDLSPLHF.

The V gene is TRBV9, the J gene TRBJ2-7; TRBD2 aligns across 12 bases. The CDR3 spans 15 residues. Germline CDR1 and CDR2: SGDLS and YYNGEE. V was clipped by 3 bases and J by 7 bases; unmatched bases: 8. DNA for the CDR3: TGTGCCAGCAGCGAACGACTAGCGGGGGCGGGGGAGCAGTACTTC. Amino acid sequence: CASSERLAGAGEQYF. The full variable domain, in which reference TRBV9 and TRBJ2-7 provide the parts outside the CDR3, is DSGVTQTPKHLITATGQRVTLRCSPRSGDLSVYWYQQSLDQGLQFLIQYYNGEERAKGNILERFSAQQFPDLHSELNLSSLELGDSALYFCASSERLAGAGEQYFGPGTRLTVT.

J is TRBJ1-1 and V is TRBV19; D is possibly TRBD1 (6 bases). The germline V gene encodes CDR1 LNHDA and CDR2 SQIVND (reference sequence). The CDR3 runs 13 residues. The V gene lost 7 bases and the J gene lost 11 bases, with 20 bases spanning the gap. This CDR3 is CASIPPVGGQAFF. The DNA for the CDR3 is TGTGCCAGTATTCCTCCCGTGGGGGGGCAGGCTTTCTTT. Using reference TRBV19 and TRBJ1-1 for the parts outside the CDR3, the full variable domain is DGGITQSPKYLFRKEGQNVTLSCEQNLNHDAMYWYRQDPGQGLRLIYYSQIVNDFQKGDIAEGYSVSREKKESFPLTVTSAQKNPTAFYLCASIPPVGGQAFFGQGTRLTVV.

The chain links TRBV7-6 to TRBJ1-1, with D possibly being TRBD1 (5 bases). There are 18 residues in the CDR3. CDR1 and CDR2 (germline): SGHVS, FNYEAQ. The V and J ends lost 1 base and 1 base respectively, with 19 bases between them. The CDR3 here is CASSLGRDPRRGNTEAFF. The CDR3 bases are TGTGCCAGCAGCTTAGGTAGGGACCCCCGGAGGGGGAACACTGAAGCTTTCTTT.

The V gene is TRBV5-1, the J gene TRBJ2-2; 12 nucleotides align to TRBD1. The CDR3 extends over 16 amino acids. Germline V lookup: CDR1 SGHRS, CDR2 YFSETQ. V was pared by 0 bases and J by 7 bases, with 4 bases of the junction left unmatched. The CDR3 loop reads CASSLEGTGGFGELFF. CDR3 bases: TGCGCCAGCAGCTTGGAAGGGACAGGGGGCTTCGGGGAGCTGTTTTTT. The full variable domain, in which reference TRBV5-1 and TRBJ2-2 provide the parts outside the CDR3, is KAGVTQTPRYLIKTRGQQVTLSCSPISGHRSVSWYQQTPGQGLQFLFEYFSETQRNKGNFPGRFSGRQFSNSRSEMNVSTLELGDSALYLCASSLEGTGGFGELFFGEGSRLTVL.

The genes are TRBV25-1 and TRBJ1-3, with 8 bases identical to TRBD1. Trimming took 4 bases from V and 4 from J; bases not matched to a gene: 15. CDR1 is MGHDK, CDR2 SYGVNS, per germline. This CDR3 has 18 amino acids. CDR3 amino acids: CASSADIITGGGGNTIYF. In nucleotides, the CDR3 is TGTGCCAGCAGTGCGGACATTATTACAGGGGGAGGGGGAAACACCATATATTTT. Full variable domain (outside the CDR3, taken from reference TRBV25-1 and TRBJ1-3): EADIYQTPRYLVIGTGKKITLECSQTMGHDKMYWYQQDPGMELHLIHYSYGVNSTEKGDLSSESTVSRIRTEHFPLTLESARPSHTSQYLCASSADIITGGGGNTIYFGEGSWLTVV.

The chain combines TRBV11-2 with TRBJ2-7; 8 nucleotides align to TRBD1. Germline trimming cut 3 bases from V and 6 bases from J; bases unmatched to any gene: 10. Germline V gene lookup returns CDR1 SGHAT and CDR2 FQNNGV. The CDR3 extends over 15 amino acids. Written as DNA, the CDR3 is TGTGCCAGCAGCTTCAACCCGGACAGGGCGTTCGAGCAGTACTTC. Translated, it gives CASSFNPDRAFEQYF. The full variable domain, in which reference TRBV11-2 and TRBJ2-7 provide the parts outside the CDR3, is EAGVAQSPRYKIIEKRQSVAFWCNPISGHATLYWYQQILGQGPKLLIQFQNNGVVDDSQLPKDRFSAERLKGVDSTLKIQPAKLEDSAVYLCASSFNPDRAFEQYFGPGTRLTVT.

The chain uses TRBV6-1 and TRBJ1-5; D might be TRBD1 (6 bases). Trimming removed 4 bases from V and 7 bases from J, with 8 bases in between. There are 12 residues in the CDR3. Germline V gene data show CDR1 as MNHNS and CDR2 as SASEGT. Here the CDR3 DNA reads TGTGCCAGCAGTGCCAGGGGACAGCCCCAGCATTTT. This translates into CASSARGQPQHF.

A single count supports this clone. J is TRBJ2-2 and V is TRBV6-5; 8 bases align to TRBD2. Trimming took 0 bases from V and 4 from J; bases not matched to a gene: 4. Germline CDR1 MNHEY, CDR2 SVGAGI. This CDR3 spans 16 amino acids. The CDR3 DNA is TGTGCCAGCAGTTACTCGATTGCGGGGGGCACCGGGGAGCTGTTTTTT. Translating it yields CASSYSIAGGTGELFF.

The CDR3 region is CASSTGIREQYF. The CDR3 DNA reads TGTGCCAGCTCGACAGGTATCAGGGAGCAGTACTTC. The V and J genes are TRBV7-9 and TRBJ2-7, with D tentatively TRBD1 (6 bases). V lost 8 bases to trimming and J lost 7 bases, with 15 bases between them. The CDR3 has 12 residues. Germline V gene sequence: CDR1 SEHNR, CDR2 FQNEAQ (reference sequence).

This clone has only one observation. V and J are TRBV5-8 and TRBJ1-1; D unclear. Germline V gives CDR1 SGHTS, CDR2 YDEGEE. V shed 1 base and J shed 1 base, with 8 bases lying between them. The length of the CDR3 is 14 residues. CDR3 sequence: CASSLYPGNTEAFF. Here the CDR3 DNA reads TGTGCCAGCAGCTTGTATCCGGGGAACACTGAAGCTTTCTTT. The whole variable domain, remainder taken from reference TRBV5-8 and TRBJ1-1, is EAGVTQSPTHLIKTRGQQATLRCSPISGHTSVYWYQQALGLGLQFLLWYDEGEERNRGNFPPRFSGRQFPNYSSELNVNALELEDSALYLCASSLYPGNTEAFFGQGTRLTVV.

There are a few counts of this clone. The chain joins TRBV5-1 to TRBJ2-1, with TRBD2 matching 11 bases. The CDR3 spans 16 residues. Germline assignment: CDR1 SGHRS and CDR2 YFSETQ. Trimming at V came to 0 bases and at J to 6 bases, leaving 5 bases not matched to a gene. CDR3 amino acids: CASSLVSGGAINEQFF. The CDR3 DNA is TGCGCCAGCAGCTTGGTTAGCGGGGGGGCGATCAATGAGCAGTTCTTC.

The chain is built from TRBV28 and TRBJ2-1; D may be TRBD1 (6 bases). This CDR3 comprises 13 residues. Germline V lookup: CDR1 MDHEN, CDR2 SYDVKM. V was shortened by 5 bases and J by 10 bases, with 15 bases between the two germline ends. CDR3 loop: CASSPRGLDEQFF. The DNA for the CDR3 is TGTGCCAGCAGTCCAAGGGGGTTGGACGAGCAGTTCTTC.

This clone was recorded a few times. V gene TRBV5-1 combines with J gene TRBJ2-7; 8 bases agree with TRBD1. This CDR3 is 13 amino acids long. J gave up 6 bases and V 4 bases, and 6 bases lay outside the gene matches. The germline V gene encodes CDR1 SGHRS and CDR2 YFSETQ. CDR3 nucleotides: TGCGCCAGCAGCCCTGGACAGGGTCTCGAGCAGTACTTC. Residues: CASSPGQGLEQYF.

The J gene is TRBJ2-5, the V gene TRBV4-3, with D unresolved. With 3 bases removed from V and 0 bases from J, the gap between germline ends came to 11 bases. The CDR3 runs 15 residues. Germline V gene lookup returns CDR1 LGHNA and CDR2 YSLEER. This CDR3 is CASSHGSGYQETQYF. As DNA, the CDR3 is TGCGCCAGCAGCCACGGTTCCGGGTACCAAGAGACCCAGTACTTC.

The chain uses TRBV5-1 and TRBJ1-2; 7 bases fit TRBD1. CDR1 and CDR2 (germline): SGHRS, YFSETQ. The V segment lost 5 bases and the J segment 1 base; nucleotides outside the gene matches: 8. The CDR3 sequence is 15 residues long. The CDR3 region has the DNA TGCGCCAGCAGGCGGACAGGCGATTTTAACTATGGCTACACCTTC. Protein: CASRRTGDFNYGYTF.

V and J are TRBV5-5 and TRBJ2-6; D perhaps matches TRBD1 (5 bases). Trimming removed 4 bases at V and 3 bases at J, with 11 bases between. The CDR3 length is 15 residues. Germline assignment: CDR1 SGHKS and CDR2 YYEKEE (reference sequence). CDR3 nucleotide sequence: TGTGCCAGCAGCCGTAGGGGTGGTGGGGCCAACGTCCTGACTTTC. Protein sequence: CASSRRGGGANVLTF.

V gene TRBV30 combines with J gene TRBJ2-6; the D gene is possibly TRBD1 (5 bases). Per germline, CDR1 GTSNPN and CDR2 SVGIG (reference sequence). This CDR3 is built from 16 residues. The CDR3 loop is CACLQGPLPGANVLTF. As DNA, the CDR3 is TGTGCGTGCCTCCAGGGTCCCCTTCCTGGGGCCAACGTCCTGACTTTC. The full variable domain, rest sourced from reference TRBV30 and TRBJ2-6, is SQTIHQWPATLVQPVGSPLSLECTVEGTSNPNLYWYRQAAGRGLQLLFYSVGIGQISSEVPQNLSASRPQDRQFILSSKKLLLSDSGFYLCACLQGPLPGANVLTFGAGSRLTVL.

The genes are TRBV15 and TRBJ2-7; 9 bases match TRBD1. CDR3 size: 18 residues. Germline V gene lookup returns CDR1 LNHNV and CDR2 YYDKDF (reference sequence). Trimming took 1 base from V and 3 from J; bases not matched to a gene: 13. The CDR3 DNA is TGTGCCACCAGCAGAGGAACTTTTTGGGACAGGGACAACTACGAGCAGTACTTC. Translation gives CATSRGTFWDRDNYEQYF.

CDR3 sequence (DNA): TGTGCCTGGTCGGATACAGGGGAGGCCTCTGGAAACACCATATATTTT. Protein sequence: CAWSDTGEASGNTIYF. The rearrangement uses TRBV30 and TRBJ1-3; TRBD1 agrees at 7 bases. The germline CDR1 and CDR2 sequences are GTSNPN and SVGIG (reference sequence). J lost 0 bases, V lost 5 bases, and 10 bases had no gene match. This CDR3 region has 16 residues.